The 28 T cell receptor beta chains reported below all come from one sample, sequenced in a study of OX40 agonist ivuxolimab in advanced cancers. This table comes from immunoSEQ multiplex PCR, and its TCRdb copy is limited to in-frame clones, with some not included. The sample shows roughly 41,000 clones, around 86% of them seen only once. Sequenced here: CD4+ or CD8+ T cells sorted from blood, sampled in a trial of the OX40 agonist ivuxolimab. Every receptor here comes from an adult with an advanced solid tumor such as melanoma, head and neck, liver or kidney cancer.

The CDR3 coding sequence is TGTGCCAGCAGCCCGTCACGACAGGGAATGGATGGCTACACCTTC. It translates to CASSPSRQGMDGYTF. The genes are TRBV4-2 and TRBJ1-2; 7 bases are shared with TRBD1. The CDR3 length is 15 residues. V dropped 4 bases and J dropped 6; count of bases not matched to a gene: 11. CDR1 LGHNA and CDR2 YNFKEQ come from the germline V gene.

The chain has TRBV27 and TRBJ2-5; maybe TRBD1 (5 bases). This CDR3 has 13 residues. V was cut by 4 bases and J by 5 bases, with 11 bases left in between. Per germline, CDR1 MNHEY and CDR2 SMNVEV (reference sequence). CDR3 in DNA: TGTGCCAGCAGTTCGTCCAGGGTGGAGACCCAGTACTTC. Its protein is CASSSSRVETQYF.

The chain is built from TRBV18 and TRBJ1-3, with D possibly TRBD1 on 5 matching bases. V lost 3 bases and J 8 bases, leaving 14 bases between the germline ends. The CDR3 has 14 amino acids. Germline loops: CDR1 KGHSH, CDR2 LQKENI. Written as DNA, the CDR3 is TGTGCCAGCTCACCTCTCCGGGACGGAGACACCATATATTTT. Encoded protein: CASSPLRDGDTIYF.

The sample holds one count of this clone. The V and J genes are TRBV4-2 and TRBJ2-5; TRBD1 matches at 9 bases. Germline trimming cut 0 bases from V and 3 bases from J; bases unmatched to any gene: 8. The CDR3 covers 17 residues. Germline-derived CDR1 and CDR2 are LGHNA and YNFKEQ. The DNA of the CDR3 is TGTGCCAGCAGCCAAGAACCAGGGACAGGGATAGAAGAGACCCAGTACTTC. Translating it yields CASSQEPGTGIEETQYF.

The CDR3 coding sequence is TGCGCCAGCAGCCAAAGGGGTTCCGGTGGCTACACCTTC. Translation gives CASSQRGSGGYTF. The chain uses TRBV4-1 and TRBJ1-2; D perhaps matches TRBD1 (5 bases). The CDR3 has 13 amino acids. Germline CDR1 reads MGHRA; CDR2 reads YSYEKL. Deletions cut 2 bases from V and 7 bases from J, with 11 bases between.

The rearrangement uses TRBV7-8 and TRBJ1-4; tentatively, D is TRBD1 (5 bases). There are 15 residues in the CDR3. Per the germline V gene, CDR1 is SGHVS and CDR2 is FQNEAQ. V shed 1 base and J shed 6 bases, with 12 bases lying between them. The CDR3 DNA reads as TGTGCCAGCAGCTTAGTCGGGGGTCTTGATGAAAAACTGTTTTTT. As protein: CASSLVGGLDEKLFF.

V usage is TRBV30 and J usage is TRBJ1-1; 7 nucleotides match TRBD1. The CDR3 extends over 14 amino acids. The trim removed 4 bases at V and 3 bases at J, leaving 8 bases unmatched. CDR1 and CDR2 (germline): GTSNPN, SVGIG (reference sequence). The CDR3 bases are TGTGCCTGGAAAAGAATGCAGGGGGACACTGAAGCTTTCTTT. This translates into CAWKRMQGDTEAFF.

The rearrangement uses TRBV7-2 and TRBJ1-5; D remains ambiguous. Trimming left V 1 base short and J 5 bases short, with 6 bases between. This CDR3 contains 13 residues. Germline V lookup: CDR1 SGHTA, CDR2 FQGNSA. The CDR3 DNA sequence: TGTGCCAGCAGCTTAGGGATGGATCAGCCCCAGCATTTT. It yields the protein CASSLGMDQPQHF.

The chain joins TRBV7-3 to TRBJ2-7; 8 nucleotides line up with TRBD1. The germline V gene encodes CDR1 SGHTA and CDR2 FQGTGA. Trimming at V came to 3 bases and at J to 3 bases, leaving 4 bases not matched to a gene. The CDR3 is 14 residues long. The CDR3 reads CASSLDRVGYEQYF. DNA for the CDR3: TGTGCCAGCAGCTTGGACAGGGTGGGCTACGAGCAGTACTTC.

This clone came up once. The chain links TRBV11-2 to TRBJ1-1, with 7 bases matching TRBD1. Trimming took 1 base from V and 1 from J; bases not matched to a gene: 9. This CDR3 comprises 17 residues. Germline CDR1 SGHAT, CDR2 FQNNGV. DNA for the CDR3: TGTGCCAGCAGCTTAGGGGAACCGGGACAGCCGAACACTGAAGCTTTCTTT. This translates into CASSLGEPGQPNTEAFF.

The chain employs TRBV7-3 and TRBJ1-1; tentatively, D is TRBD1 (5 bases). Germline values: CDR1 SGHTA, CDR2 FQGTGA. Trimming took 6 bases from V and 1 from J, leaving 6 bases between them. CDR3 length: 12 amino acids. CDR3 amino acids: CASSQGNTEAFF. The CDR3 region has the DNA TGTGCCAGCAGTCAGGGGAACACTGAAGCTTTCTTT.

The rearrangement uses TRBV18 and TRBJ2-7; D is uncertain. Trimming pared 3 bases from V and 5 bases from J, leaving 11 bases between. From germline, CDR1 is KGHSH and CDR2 LQKENI. The CDR3 covers 13 residues. As DNA, the CDR3 is TGTGCCAGCTCACCCTTTCAAGGCAACGAGCAGTACTTC. Translating gives CASSPFQGNEQYF.

In its sample, this clone was seen once. V is TRBV7-3 and J is TRBJ1-2; no firm D call. V was clipped by 5 bases and J by 8 bases, with 9 bases between them. From germline, CDR1 is SGHTA and CDR2 FQGTGA. This CDR3 comprises 11 residues. The CDR3: CASSPGPGYTF. The CDR3 DNA sequence: TGTGCCAGCAGCCCCGGACCCGGCTACACCTTC.

V and J are TRBV4-3 and TRBJ1-1; 7 bases are shared with TRBD1. Germline CDR1 and CDR2: LGHNA and YSLEER. The CDR3 has 15 amino acids. V lost 4 bases, J lost 7 bases, and 12 bases stayed unmatched. The CDR3 nucleotides are TGCGCCAGCAGCCTCTCCGGGACAGCAGGCTATGAAGCTTTCTTT. This translates into CASSLSGTAGYEAFF.

The chain is built from TRBV5-1 and TRBJ1-1; 8 bases line up with TRBD1. V lost 2 bases and J lost 8; bases outside the gene matches: 14. This CDR3 spans 16 amino acids. Germline CDR1 is SGHRS and CDR2 is YFSETQ. The CDR3 bases are TGCGCCAGCAGCTTTTATTCGTTGGGACAGGCGGCGGAAGCTTTCTTT. Protein sequence: CASSFYSLGQAAEAFF.

The rearrangement links TRBV7-9 to TRBJ2-3; no definite D call. Germline CDR1 reads SEHNR; CDR2 reads FQNEAQ (reference sequence). V lost 5 bases to trimming and J lost 2 bases, with 2 bases between them. CDR3 length equals 11 residues. CDR3 amino acids: CASSTTDTQYF. CDR3 sequence (DNA): TGTGCCAGCAGCACCACAGATACGCAGTATTTT.

In nucleotides, the CDR3 is TGCGCCAGCACCTGGACAGGGGGCACAGATACGCAGTATTTT. Translating it yields CASTWTGGTDTQYF. This chain joins TRBV4-1 and TRBJ2-3; 9 bases fit TRBD1. Germline V gives CDR1 MGHRA, CDR2 YSYEKL. The CDR3 runs 14 residues. Trimming at V came to 7 bases and at J to 1 base, leaving 3 bases not matched to a gene.

The J gene is TRBJ2-4, the V gene TRBV6-6; 7 positions agree with TRBD1. The length of the CDR3 is 16 residues. Germline values: CDR1 MNHNY, CDR2 SVGAGI (reference sequence). The trim removed 6 bases at V and 0 bases at J, leaving 8 bases unmatched. In nucleotides, the CDR3 is TGTGCCAGCAGGAGGGACAGTGCGATAGCCAAAAACATTCAGTACTTC. It specifies CASRRDSAIAKNIQYF.

The V and J genes are TRBV5-6 and TRBJ2-7, with no clear D. Trimming stripped 3 bases from V and 6 bases from J, with 19 bases between. The CDR3 runs to 15 residues. In germline, CDR1 is SGHDT, CDR2 YYEEEE. The CDR3 nucleotides are TGTGCCAGCAGCTCGCCACGGCTAGGGCTTCGCGAGCAGTACTTC. Its translation: CASSSPRLGLREQYF. The whole variable domain, remainder taken from reference TRBV5-6 and TRBJ2-7, is DAGVTQSPTHLIKTRGQQVTLRCSPKSGHDTVSWYQQALGQGPQFIFQYYEEEERQRGNFPDRFSGHQFPNYSSELNVNALLLGDSALYLCASSSPRLGLREQYFGPGTRLTVT.

This chain links TRBV10-3 with TRBJ2-6; tentative D call: TRBD2 (6 bases). With 4 bases removed from V and 0 bases from J, the gap between germline ends came to 10 bases. The germline CDR1 and CDR2 sequences are ENHRY and SYGVKD. This CDR3 spans 16 amino acids. The CDR3 protein is CAISGGVLSGANVLTF. CDR3 sequence (DNA): TGTGCCATCAGTGGGGGGGTCCTCTCTGGGGCCAACGTCCTGACTTTC.

V gene TRBV10-3 combines with J gene TRBJ2-2; TRBD1 agrees at 8 bases. The ends lost 9 bases at V and 4 bases at J; junction bases unmatched: 4. Germline assignment: CDR1 ENHRY and CDR2 SYGVKD. The CDR3 is 13 amino acids. The CDR3 coding sequence is TGTGCCATTCAGGGGGCGGGCACCGGGGAGCTGTTTTTT. As protein: CAIQGAGTGELFF.

The rearrangement joins TRBV2 to TRBJ1-1, with D unclear. CDR1 SNHLY and CDR2 FYNNEI come from the germline V gene. V was clipped by 7 bases and J by 1 base, with 16 bases between them. The CDR3 is 15 amino acids. The DNA of the CDR3 is TGTGCCAGCAACGGAGGGAACGCAGCGAACACTGAAGCTTTCTTT. This codes for CASNGGNAANTEAFF.

The rearrangement uses TRBV4-2 and TRBJ2-2; D remains unclear. The V end was cut by 4 bases, the J end by 0 bases, with 12 bases between. This CDR3 has 16 amino acids. Germline assignment: CDR1 LGHNA and CDR2 YNFKEQ. This CDR3 is CASSRERRPNTGELFF. The DNA for the CDR3 is TGTGCCAGCAGCCGCGAAAGACGTCCGAACACCGGGGAGCTGTTTTTT.

This CDR3 is CASSYFRGSGELFF. The CDR3 nucleotides read TGTGCCAGCAGTTATTTCAGGGGGTCCGGGGAGCTGTTTTTT. The chain combines TRBV6-5 with TRBJ2-2, with 7 bases matching TRBD1. In germline, CDR1 is MNHEY, CDR2 SVGAGI. This CDR3 spans 14 amino acids. V lost 3 bases to trimming and J lost 6 bases; unmatched junction nucleotides: 4.

The genes are TRBV11-2 and TRBJ2-7; TRBD2 aligns across 12 bases. Judging by the DNA end, TRBJ2-1 fits better; the J call may be wrong. Germline V CDR1 and CDR2: SGHAT, FQNNGV. This CDR3 is 17 amino acids long. The DNA for the CDR3 is TGTGCCAGCAGCTTATTTCTGGCTAGCGGGGGGGCAGGTGAGCAGTTCTTC. Encoded protein: CASSLFLASGGAGEQFF.

The rearrangement joins TRBV6-1 to TRBJ1-3; 12 positions match TRBD1. Germline loops: CDR1 MNHNS, CDR2 SASEGT. The CDR3 has 15 residues. V lost 4 bases to trimming and J lost 4 bases; unmatched junction nucleotides: 2. In DNA form, the CDR3 reads TGTGCCAGCAGTGTTGGGACAGGGGGCGGAAACACCATATATTTT. Protein: CASSVGTGGGNTIYF.

This clone was seen a handful of times. This rearrangement joins TRBV5-1 to TRBJ1-4; 8 bases are shared with TRBD1. After removal of 4 bases from V and 8 bases from J, the junction contained 7 bases not matched to a gene. Germline V gene data show CDR1 as SGHRS and CDR2 as YFSETQ. The CDR3 is made up of 14 amino acids. CDR3 sequence: CASSPDRVGEKLFF. The CDR3 nucleotides read TGCGCCAGCAGCCCGGACAGGGTTGGCGAAAAACTGTTTTTT.

The chain joins TRBV2 to TRBJ2-7, with 9 bases matching TRBD2. This CDR3 is built from 11 residues. V shed 10 bases and J 12 bases; nucleotides not matched to a gene: 10. CDR1 and CDR2 (germline): SNHLY, FYNNEI. CDR3 coding DNA: TGTGCCACCGAGGGACTAGCAGGGCGGTACTTC. Translation gives CATEGLAGRYF.